This T cell receptor (beta chain) was recovered during a study of blood T cell repertoires in COVID-19. The data were produced by immunoSEQ multiplex PCR, yet TCRdb's version contains in-frame clones alone and is incomplete. The sample has 150,000 or so clones; around 82% are singletons. The V gene's germline CDR1 is LNHDA and CDR2 SQIVND (reference sequence). This CDR3 comprises 13 residues. Trimming pared 7 bases from V and 5 bases from J, leaving 12 bases between. The chain combines TRBV19 with TRBJ1-5, with D perhaps matching TRBD1 (6 bases). This receptor was identified in a man younger than 35 with active or convalescent COVID-19. The sample consisted of peripheral blood. CDR3 residues: CASTDRFDQPQHF. In nucleotides, the CDR3 is TGTGCCAGTACAGACAGGTTCGATCAGCCCCAGCATTTT. The entire variable domain, with the rest obtained from reference TRBV19 and TRBJ1-5, is as follows: DGGITQSPKYLFRKEGQNVTLSCEQNLNHDAMYWYRQDPGQGLRLIYYSQIVNDFQKGDIAEGYSVSREKKESFPLTVTSAQKNPTAFYLCASTDRFDQPQHFGDGTRLSIL.